This TCR beta chain was sequenced during a study of cytomegalovirus exposure and HLA in healthy donors. The study ran its PCR with 60 Vbeta and 13 Jbeta primers. The protocol was immunoSEQ multiplex PCR, while the TCRdb copy is restricted to in-frame clones and leaves out a portion. The profile shows some 30,000 clones, approximately 90% of them singletons. On this clone itself: Antigen: not known.

CDR1 MNHEY and CDR2 SMNVEV come from the germline V gene (reference sequence). Trimming took 0 bases from V and 2 from J, leaving 7 bases between them. The CDR3 has 15 amino acids. Regarding the study as a whole: Across donors, presence/absence analyses took sequencing depth to be roughly uniform. Available immune exposure information was restricted to CMV serostatus only. Later findings reportedly placed an Asian-associated ancestry cluster below the approximately 630-donor mean for N-insertions. Within the data, a cluster of highly shared sequence variants was likely a sequencing artifact.

The sequencing input was PBMCs. The clonotype originates from a boy aged 5-17 years in good health and CMV-seronegative. The rearrangement uses TRBV27 and TRBJ2-2; D not certain. CDR3 amino acids: CASSLSAANTGELFF. The CDR3 DNA reads as TGTGCCAGCAGTTTATCGGCGGCCAACACCGGGGAGCTGTTTTTT.